This T cell receptor (beta chain) is drawn from a study of T cells in Graves' hyperthyroidism and ophthalmopathy. The CDR3 is 16 residues long. The V segment lost 3 bases and the J segment 8 bases; nucleotides outside the gene matches: 12. The germline gives CDR1 LNHNV, CDR2 YYDKDF (reference sequence). Whole-study findings and limits: Expanded thyroid clonotypes (above 0.001) were mostly also found in blood.

As concerns this clonotype: Its specificity is unknown.

RNA transcripts were the template for amplifying TCR beta CDR3 regions. A first-round RT-PCR of the TCR CDR3 used the HTBI primer set. TCRdb re-analysed the multiplex PCR reads in MiXCR, keeping a single row per CDR3 protein. Among hundreds of thousands of distinct CDR3 sequences, 40% to 55% were seen once, and the ten largest hold less than 9%. The sequence came from an adult man with Graves' disease, either hyperthyroidism or ophthalmopathy (not recorded which). The chain joins TRBV15 to TRBJ1-2; 10 bases are shared with TRBD1. Source material: peripheral blood or thyroid tissue (not recorded which). The CDR3 DNA sequence: TGTGCCACCAGCAGGCAGGGGACAGGGGTGGCCGGCGGCTACACCTTC. Residues: CATSRQGTGVAGGYTF.